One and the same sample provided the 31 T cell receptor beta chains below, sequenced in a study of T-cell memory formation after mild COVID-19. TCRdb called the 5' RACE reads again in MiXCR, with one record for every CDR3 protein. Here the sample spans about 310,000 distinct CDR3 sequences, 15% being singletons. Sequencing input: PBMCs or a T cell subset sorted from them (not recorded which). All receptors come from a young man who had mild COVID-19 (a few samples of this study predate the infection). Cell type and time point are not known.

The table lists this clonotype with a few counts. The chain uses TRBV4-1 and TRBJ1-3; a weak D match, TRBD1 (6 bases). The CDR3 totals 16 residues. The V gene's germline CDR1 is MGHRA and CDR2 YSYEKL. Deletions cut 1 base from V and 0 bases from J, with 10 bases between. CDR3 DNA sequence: TGCGCCAGCAGCCAAGTTGGGGGCCCCTCTGGAAACACCATATATTTT. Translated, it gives CASSQVGGPSGNTIYF.

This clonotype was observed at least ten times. The CDR3 protein is CASSESSGQYF. The CDR3, as DNA: TGTGCCAGCAGCGAATCGAGTGGGCAGTACTTC. The chain is built from TRBV12-3 or TRBV12-4 and TRBJ2-7; no firm D call. The CDR3 length is 11 residues. Deletions cut 6 bases from V and 9 bases from J, with 12 bases between.

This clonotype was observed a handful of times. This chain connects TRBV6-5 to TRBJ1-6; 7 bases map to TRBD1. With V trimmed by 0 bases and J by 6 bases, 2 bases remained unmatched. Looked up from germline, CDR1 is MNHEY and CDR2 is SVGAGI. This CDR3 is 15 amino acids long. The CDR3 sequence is CASSYSTGRNSPLHF. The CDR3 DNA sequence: TGTGCCAGCAGTTACTCGACAGGGCGTAATTCACCCCTCCACTTT.

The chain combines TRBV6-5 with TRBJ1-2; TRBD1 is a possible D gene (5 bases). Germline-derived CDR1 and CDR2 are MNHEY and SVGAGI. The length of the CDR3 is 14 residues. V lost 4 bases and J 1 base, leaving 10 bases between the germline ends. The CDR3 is CASSSNQGNYGYTF. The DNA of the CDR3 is TGTGCCAGCAGTTCGAACCAGGGTAACTATGGCTACACCTTC.

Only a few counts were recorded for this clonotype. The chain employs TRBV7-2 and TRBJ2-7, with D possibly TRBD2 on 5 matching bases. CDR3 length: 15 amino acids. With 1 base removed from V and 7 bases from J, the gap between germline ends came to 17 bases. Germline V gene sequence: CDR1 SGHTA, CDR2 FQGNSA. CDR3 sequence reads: CASSLVASSNYEQYV. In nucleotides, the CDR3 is TGTGCCAGCAGCTTAGTAGCGTCGAGCAATTATGAGCAGTACGTC.

CDR3 coding DNA: TGTGCCAGCAGCTTAATAGGGGAGACGGATTTGTACGTC. It specifies CASSLIGETDLYV. The chain carries TRBV7-6 and TRBJ2-7, with D perhaps matching TRBD1 or TRBD2 (5 bases each). The CDR3 runs 13 residues. V shed 2 bases and J shed 12 bases, with 17 bases lying between them. Germline lookup yields CDR1 SGHVS and CDR2 FNYEAQ.

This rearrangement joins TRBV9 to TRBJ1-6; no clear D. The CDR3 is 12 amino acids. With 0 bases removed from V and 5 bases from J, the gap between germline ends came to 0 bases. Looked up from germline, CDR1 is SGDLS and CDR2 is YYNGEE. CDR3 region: CASSVDNSPLHF. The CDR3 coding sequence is TGTGCCAGCAGCGTAGATAATTCACCCCTCCACTTT.

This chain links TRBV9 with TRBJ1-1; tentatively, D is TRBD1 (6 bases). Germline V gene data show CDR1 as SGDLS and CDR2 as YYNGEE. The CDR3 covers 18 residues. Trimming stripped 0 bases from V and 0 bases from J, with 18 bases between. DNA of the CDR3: TGTGCCAGCAGCGTAGCGTCGGGGGACAACAGAATGAACACTGAAGCTTTCTTT. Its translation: CASSVASGDNRMNTEAFF. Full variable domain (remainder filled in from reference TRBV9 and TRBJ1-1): DSGVTQTPKHLITATGQRVTLRCSPRSGDLSVYWYQQSLDQGLQFLIQYYNGEERAKGNILERFSAQQFPDLHSELNLSSLELGDSALYFCASSVASGDNRMNTEAFFGQGTRLTVV.

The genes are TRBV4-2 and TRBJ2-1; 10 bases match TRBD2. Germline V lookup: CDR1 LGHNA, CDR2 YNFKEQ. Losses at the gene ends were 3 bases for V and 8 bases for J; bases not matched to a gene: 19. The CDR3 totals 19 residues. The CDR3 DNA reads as TGTGCCAGCAGCCATAAAGGTGGGCTAGCGGGGGACGGGCCTGATGAGCAGTTCTTC. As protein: CASSHKGGLAGDGPDEQFF.

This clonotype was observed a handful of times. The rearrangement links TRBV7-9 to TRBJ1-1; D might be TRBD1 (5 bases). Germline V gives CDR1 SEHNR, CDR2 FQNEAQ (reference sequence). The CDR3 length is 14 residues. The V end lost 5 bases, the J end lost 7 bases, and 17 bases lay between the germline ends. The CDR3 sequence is CASSRGGDSREAFF. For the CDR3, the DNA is TGTGCCAGCAGCCGGGGCGGAGACAGCCGTGAAGCTTTCTTT.

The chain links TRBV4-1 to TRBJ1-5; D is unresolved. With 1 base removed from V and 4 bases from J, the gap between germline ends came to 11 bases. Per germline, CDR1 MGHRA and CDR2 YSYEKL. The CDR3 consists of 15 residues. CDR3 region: CASSQGNNGNQPQHF. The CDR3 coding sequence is TGCGCCAGCAGCCAAGGGAACAATGGTAATCAGCCCCAGCATTTT.

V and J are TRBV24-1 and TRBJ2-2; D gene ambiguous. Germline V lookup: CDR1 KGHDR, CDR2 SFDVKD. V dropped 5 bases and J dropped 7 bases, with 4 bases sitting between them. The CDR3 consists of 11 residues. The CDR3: CATSVGGELFF. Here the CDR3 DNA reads TGTGCCACCAGTGTGGGCGGGGAGCTGTTTTTT.

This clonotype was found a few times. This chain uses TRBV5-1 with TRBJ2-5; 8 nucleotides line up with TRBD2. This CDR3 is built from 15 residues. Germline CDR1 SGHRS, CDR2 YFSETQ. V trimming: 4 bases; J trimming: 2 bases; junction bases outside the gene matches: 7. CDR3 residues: CASSLGGAEQETQYF. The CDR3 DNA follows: TGCGCCAGCAGCCTCGGGGGGGCGGAGCAAGAGACCCAGTACTTC.

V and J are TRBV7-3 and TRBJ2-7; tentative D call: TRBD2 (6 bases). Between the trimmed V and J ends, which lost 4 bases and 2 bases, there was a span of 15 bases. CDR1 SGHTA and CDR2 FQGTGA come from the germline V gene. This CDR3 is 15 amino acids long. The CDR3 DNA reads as TGTGCCAGCAGCTCCCAATCGGGAGCGGCCTACGAGCAGTACTTC. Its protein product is CASSSQSGAAYEQYF. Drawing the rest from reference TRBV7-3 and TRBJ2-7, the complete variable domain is GAGVSQTPSNKVTEKGKYVELRCDPISGHTALYWYRQSLGQGPEFLIYFQGTGAADDSGLPNDRFFAVRPEGSVSTLKIQRTERGDSAVYLCASSSQSGAAYEQYFGPGTRLTVT.

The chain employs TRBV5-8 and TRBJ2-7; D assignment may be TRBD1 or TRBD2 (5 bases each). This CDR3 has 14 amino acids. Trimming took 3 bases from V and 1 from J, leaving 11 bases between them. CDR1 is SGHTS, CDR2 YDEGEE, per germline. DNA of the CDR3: TGTGCCAGCAGCTGGGGGTCCCCTTCCTACGAGCAGTACTTC. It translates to CASSWGSPSYEQYF.

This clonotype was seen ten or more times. The CDR3 DNA follows: TGTGCCAGCAGCTTGGGCAGTCCTTACGAGCAGTACTTC. Translating it yields CASSLGSPYEQYF. This chain uses TRBV5-6 with TRBJ2-7; D unclear. Between the trimmed V and J ends, which lost 0 bases and 4 bases, there was a span of 8 bases. This CDR3 region has 13 residues. Germline CDR1 is SGHDT and CDR2 is YYEEEE.

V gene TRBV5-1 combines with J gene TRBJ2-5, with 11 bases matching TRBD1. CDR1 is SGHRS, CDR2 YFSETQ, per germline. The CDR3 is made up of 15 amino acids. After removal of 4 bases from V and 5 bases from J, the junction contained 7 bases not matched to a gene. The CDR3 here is CASSPGTGGLETQYF. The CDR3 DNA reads TGCGCCAGCAGCCCGGGGACAGGGGGATTGGAGACCCAGTACTTC.

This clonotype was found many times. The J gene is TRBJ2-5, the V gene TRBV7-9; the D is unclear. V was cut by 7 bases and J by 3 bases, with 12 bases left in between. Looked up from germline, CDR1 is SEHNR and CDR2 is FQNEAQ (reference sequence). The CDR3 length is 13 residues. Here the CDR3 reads CASTPPEKETQYF. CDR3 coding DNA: TGTGCCAGCACCCCCCCTGAAAAAGAGACCCAGTACTTC.

CDR3: CASSQGVGGPQHF. Written as DNA, the CDR3 is TGCGCCAGCAGCCAAGGGGTGGGGGGCCCCCAGCATTTT. V and J are TRBV4-3 and TRBJ1-5; the D gene is possibly TRBD1 (6 bases). V was clipped by 1 base and J by 10 bases, with 11 bases between them. CDR1 is LGHNA, CDR2 YSLEER, per germline. CDR3 length equals 13 residues.

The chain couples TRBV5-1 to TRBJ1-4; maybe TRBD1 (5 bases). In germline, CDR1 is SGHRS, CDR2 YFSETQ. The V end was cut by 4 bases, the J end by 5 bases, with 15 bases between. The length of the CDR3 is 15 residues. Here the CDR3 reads CASSPGAQPNEKLFF. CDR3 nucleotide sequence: TGCGCCAGCAGCCCTGGGGCTCAGCCAAATGAAAAACTGTTTTTT.

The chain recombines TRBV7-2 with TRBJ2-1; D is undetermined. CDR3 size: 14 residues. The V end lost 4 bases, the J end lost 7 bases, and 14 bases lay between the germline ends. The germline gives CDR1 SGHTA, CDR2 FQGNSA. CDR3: CASSSNRGENEQFF. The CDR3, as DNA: TGTGCCAGCAGCTCCAATCGCGGTGAAAATGAGCAGTTCTTC.

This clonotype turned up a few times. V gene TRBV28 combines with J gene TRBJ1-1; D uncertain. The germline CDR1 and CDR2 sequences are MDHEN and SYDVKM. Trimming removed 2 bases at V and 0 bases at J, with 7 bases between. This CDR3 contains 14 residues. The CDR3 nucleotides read TGTGCCAGCAGTTTAAGGGCTATGAACACTGAAGCTTTCTTT. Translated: CASSLRAMNTEAFF.

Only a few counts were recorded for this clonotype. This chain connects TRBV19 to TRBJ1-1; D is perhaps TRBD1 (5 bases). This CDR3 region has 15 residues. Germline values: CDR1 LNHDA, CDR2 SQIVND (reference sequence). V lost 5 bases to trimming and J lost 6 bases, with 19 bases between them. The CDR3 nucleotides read TGTGCCAGTAGTCATAGGGTCAGGGCCGGGCCTGAAGCTTTCTTT. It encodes CASSHRVRAGPEAFF.

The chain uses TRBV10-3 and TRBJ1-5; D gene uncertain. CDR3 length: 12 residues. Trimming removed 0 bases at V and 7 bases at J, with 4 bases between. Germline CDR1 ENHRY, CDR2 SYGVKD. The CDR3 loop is CAISESEQPQHF. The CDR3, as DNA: TGTGCCATCAGTGAGTCAGAGCAGCCCCAGCATTTT.

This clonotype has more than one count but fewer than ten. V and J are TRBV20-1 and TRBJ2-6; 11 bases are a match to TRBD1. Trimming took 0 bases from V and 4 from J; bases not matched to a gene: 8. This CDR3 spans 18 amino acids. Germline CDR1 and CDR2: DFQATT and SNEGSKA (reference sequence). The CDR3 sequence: CSARDLGQGASGANVLTF. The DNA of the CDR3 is TGCAGTGCTAGAGATCTCGGACAGGGGGCGTCGGGGGCCAACGTCCTGACTTTC.

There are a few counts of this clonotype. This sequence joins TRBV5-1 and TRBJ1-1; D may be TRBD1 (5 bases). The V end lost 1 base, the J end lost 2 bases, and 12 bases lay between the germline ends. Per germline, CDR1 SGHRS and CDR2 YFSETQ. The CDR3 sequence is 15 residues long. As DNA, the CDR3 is TGCGCCAGCAGCTTGTTGGGGGGAGATAACACTGAAGCTTTCTTT. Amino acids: CASSLLGGDNTEAFF.

The CDR3 DNA is TGTGCCAGCTCCCCCTCGGGGAGAGACTACGAGCAGTACGTC. It specifies CASSPSGRDYEQYV. This chain connects TRBV18 to TRBJ2-7; weak D call: TRBD2 (5 bases). Trimming took 6 bases from V and 3 from J, leaving 15 bases between them. This CDR3 region has 14 residues. The germline gives CDR1 KGHSH, CDR2 LQKENI.

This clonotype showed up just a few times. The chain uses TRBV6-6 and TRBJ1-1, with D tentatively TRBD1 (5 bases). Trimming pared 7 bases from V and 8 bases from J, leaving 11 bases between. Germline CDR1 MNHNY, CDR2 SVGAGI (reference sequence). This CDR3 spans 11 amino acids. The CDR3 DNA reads TGTGCCAGCACCGAAGGACAAGAAGCTTTCTTT. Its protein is CASTEGQEAFF.

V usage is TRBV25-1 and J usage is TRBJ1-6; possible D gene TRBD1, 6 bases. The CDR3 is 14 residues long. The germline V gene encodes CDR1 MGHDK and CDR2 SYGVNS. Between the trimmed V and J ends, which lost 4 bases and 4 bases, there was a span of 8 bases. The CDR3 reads CASSVQGYNSPLHF. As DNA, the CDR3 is TGTGCCAGCAGTGTACAGGGTTATAATTCACCCCTCCACTTT.

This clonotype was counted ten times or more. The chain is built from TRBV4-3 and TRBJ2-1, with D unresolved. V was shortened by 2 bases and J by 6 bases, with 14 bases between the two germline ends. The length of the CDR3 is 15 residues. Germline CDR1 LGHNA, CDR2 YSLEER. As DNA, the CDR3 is TGCGCCAGCAGCCAAACCCCCCAGAAGGGCAATGAGCAGTTCTTC. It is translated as CASSQTPQKGNEQFF.

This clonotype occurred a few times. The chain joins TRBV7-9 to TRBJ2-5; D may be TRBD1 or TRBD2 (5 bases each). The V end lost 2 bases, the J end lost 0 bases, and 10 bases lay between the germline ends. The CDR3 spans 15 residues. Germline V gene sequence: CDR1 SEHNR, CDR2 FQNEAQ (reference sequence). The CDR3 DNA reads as TGTGCCAGCAGCTTATTCAGGGAGAACCAAGAGACCCAGTACTTC. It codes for CASSLFRENQETQYF.